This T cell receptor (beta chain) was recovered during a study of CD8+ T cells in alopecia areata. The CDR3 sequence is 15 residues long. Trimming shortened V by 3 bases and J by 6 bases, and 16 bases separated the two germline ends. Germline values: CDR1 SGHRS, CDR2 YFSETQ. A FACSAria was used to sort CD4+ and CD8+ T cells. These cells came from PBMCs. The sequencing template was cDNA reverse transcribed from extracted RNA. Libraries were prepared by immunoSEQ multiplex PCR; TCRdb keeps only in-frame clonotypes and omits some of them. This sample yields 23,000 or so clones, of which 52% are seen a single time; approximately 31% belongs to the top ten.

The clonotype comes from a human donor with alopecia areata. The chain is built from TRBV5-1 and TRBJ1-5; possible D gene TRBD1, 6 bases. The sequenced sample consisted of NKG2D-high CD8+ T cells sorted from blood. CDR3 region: CASSSTGGPGQPQHF. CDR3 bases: TGCGCCAGCAGCTCCACGGGGGGGCCGGGTCAGCCCCAGCATTTT.